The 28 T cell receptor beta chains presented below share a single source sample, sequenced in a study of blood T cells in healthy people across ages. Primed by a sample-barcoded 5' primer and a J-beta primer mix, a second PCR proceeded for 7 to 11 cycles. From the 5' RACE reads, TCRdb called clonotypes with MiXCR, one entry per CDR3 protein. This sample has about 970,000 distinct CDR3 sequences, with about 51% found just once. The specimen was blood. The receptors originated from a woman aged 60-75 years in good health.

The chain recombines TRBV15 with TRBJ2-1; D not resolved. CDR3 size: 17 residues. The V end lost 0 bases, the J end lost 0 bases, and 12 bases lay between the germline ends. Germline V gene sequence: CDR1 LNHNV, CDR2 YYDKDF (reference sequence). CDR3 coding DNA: TGTGCCACCAGCAGAGATGAGGTGGCGAGCTCCTACAATGAGCAGTTCTTC. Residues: CATSRDEVASSYNEQFF.

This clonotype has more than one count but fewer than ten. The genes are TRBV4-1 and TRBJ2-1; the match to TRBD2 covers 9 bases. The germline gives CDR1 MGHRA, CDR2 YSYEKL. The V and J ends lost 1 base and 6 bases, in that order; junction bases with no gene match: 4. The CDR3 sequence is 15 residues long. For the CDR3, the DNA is TGCGCCAGCAGCCAAGTAGCGGGAGAATTCAATGAGCAGTTCTTC. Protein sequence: CASSQVAGEFNEQFF.

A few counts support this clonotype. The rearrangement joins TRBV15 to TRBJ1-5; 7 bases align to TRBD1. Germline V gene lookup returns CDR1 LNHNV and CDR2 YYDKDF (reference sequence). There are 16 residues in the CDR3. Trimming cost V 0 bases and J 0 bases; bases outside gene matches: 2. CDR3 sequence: CATSREDRSSNQPQHF. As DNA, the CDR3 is TGTGCCACCAGCAGAGAGGACAGGTCTAGCAATCAGCCCCAGCATTTT.

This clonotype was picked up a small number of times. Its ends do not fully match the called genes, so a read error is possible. In DNA, the CDR3 is TGTGCCAGCAGTCGAGCTGGGGTCGCGGGATACGGGCAGTACTTC. The encoded protein is CASSRAGVAGYGQYF. V and J are TRBV11-2 and TRBJ2-7; D is possibly TRBD2 (6 bases). Germline assignment: CDR1 SGHAT and CDR2 FQNNGV. The CDR3 is 15 amino acids.

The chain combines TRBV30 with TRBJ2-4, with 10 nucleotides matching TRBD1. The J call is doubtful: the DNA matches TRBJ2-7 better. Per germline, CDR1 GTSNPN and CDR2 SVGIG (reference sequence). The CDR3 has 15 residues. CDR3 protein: CAWRPWGQGSYEQYF. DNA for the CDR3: TGTGCCTGGAGGCCATGGGGACAGGGGTCATACGAGCAGTACTTC.

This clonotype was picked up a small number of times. This CDR3 is CASSSEGQVRNIQYF. CDR3 coding DNA: TGTGCCAGCAGCTCTGAAGGACAGGTTAGAAACATTCAGTACTTC. This chain uses TRBV7-8 with TRBJ2-4, with 7 bases aligning to TRBD1. V shed 4 bases and J 6 bases; nucleotides not matched to a gene: 9. The CDR3 spans 15 residues. Germline loops: CDR1 SGHVS, CDR2 FQNEAQ. Based on the CDR3 plus reference TRBV7-8 and TRBJ2-4, the full variable domain is GAGVSQSPRYKVAKRGQDVALRCDPISGHVSLFWYQQALGQGPEFLTYFQNEAQLDKSGLPSDRFFAERPEGSVSTLKIQRTQQEDSAVYLCASSSEGQVRNIQYFGAGTRLSVL.

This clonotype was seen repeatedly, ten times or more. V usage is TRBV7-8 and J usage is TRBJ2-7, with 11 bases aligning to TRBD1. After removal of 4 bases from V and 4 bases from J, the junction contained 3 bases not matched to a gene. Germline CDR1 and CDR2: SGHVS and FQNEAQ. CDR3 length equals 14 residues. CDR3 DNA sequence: TGTGCCAGCAGCTCCGGACAGGGGGCTTACGAGCAGTACTTC. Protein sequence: CASSSGQGAYEQYF.

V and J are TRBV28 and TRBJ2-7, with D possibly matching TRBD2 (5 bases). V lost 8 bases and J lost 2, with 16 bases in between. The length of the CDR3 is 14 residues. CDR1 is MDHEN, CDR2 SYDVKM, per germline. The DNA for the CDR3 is TGTGCCAGCTCTAAGAGGGTTGTGCCCTACGAGCAGTACTTC. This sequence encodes CASSKRVVPYEQYF. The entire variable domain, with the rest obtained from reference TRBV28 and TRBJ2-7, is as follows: DVKVTQSSRYLVKRTGEKVFLECVQDMDHENMFWYRQDPGLGLRLIYFSYDVKMKEKGDIPEGYSVSREKKERFSLILESASTNQTSMYLCASSKRVVPYEQYFGPGTRLTVT.

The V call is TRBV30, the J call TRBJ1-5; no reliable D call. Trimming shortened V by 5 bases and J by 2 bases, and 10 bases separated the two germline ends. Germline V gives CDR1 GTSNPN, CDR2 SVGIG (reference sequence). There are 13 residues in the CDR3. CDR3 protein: CAWSQHGNQPQHF. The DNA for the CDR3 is TGTGCCTGGTCGCAGCATGGCAATCAGCCCCAGCATTTT.

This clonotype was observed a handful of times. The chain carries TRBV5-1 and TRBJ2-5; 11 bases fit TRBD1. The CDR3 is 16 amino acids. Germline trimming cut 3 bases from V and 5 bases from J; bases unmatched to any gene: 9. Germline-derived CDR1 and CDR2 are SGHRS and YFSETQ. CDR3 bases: TGCGCCAGCAGCTCCGGGACAGGGGGACGGTGGGAGACCCAGTACTTC. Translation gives CASSSGTGGRWETQYF.

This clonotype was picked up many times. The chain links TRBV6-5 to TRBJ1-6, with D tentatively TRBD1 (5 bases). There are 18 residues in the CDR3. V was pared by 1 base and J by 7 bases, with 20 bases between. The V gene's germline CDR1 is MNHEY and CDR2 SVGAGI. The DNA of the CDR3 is TGTGCCAGCAGTTACTTCGGTACGGGACTCAGTGGAAATTCACCCCTCCACTTT. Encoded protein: CASSYFGTGLSGNSPLHF.

As DNA, the CDR3 is TGTGCCAGCAGTTCGGCCCAGGGCTACACCTTC. Its protein product is CASSSAQGYTF. The genes are TRBV7-9 and TRBJ1-2; D is undetermined. Germline lookup yields CDR1 SEHNR and CDR2 FQNEAQ (reference sequence). Trimming took 6 bases from V and 8 from J, leaving 10 bases between them. CDR3 size: 11 residues.

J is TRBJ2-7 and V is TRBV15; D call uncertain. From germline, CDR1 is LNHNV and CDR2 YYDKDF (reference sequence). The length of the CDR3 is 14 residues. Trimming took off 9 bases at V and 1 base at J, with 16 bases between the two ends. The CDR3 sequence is CATAKQAFSYEQYF. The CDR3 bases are TGTGCCACTGCTAAGCAGGCCTTTTCCTACGAGCAGTACTTC.

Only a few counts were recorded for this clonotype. The CDR3 protein is CASSQGLRERGGSQYF. CDR3 bases: TGCGCCAGCAGCCAAGGGTTACGGGAGAGGGGCGGGTCGCAGTACTTC. This chain uses TRBV4-1 with TRBJ2-7; D is perhaps TRBD2 (6 bases). CDR1 is MGHRA and CDR2 is YSYEKL in the germline V gene. The CDR3 loop spans 16 amino acids. V was clipped by 1 base and J by 9 bases, with 22 bases between them.

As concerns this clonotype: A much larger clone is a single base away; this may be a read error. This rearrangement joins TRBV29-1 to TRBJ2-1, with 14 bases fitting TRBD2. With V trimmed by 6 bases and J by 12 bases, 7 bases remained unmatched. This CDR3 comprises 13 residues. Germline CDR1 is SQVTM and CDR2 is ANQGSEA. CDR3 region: CSVAGTSGSRQFF. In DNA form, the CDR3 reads TGCAGCGTAGCCGGGACTAGCGGGAGTAGGCAGTTCTTC.

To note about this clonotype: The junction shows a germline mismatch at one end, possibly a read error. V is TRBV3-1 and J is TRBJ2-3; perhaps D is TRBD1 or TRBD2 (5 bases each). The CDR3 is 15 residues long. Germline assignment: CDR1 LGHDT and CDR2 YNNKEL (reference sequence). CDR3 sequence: CACSQEGTGSDTQYF. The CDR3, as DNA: TGTGCCTGCAGCCAAGAAGGGACGGGTTCAGATACGCAGTATTTT.

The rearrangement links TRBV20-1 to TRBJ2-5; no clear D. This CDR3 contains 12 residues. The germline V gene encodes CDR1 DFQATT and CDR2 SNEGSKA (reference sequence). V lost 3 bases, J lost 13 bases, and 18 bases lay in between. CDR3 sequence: CSASLATPPPYF. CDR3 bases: TGCAGTGCTAGTTTAGCCACCCCCCCTCCGTACTTC.

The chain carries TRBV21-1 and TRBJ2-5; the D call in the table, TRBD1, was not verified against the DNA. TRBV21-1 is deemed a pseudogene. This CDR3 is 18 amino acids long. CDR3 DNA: TGTGCCAGCAGCAAAAATCCACGACAGGAGGGTTGTGGAGAGACCCAGTACTTC. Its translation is CASSKNPRQEGCGETQYF.

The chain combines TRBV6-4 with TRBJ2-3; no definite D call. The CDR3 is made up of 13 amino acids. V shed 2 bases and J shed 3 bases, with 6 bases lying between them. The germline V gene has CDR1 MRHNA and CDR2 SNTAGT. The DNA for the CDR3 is TGTGCCAGCAGTGACCAACGGACAGATACGCAGTATTTT. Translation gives CASSDQRTDTQYF.

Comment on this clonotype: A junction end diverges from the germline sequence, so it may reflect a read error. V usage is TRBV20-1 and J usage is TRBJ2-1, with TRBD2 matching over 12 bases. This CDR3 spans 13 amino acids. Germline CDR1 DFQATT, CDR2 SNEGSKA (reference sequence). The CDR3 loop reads CSATSGRANQQFF. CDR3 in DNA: TGCAGTGCTACTAGCGGGAGGGCCAATCAGCAGTTCTTC.

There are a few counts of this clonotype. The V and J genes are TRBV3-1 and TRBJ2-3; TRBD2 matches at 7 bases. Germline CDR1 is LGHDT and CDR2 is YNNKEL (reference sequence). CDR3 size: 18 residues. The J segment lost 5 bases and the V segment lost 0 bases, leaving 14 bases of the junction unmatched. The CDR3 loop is CASSQDMRRAGVRDTQYF. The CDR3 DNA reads TGTGCCAGCAGCCAAGATATGAGACGGGCGGGAGTGAGAGATACGCAGTATTTT.

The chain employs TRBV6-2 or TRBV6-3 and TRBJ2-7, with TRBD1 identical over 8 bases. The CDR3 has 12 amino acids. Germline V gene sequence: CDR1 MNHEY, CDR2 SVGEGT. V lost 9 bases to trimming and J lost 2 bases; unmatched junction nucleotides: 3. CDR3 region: CASLDRAYEQYF. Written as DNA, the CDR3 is TGTGCCAGTCTGGACAGGGCCTACGAGCAGTACTTC.

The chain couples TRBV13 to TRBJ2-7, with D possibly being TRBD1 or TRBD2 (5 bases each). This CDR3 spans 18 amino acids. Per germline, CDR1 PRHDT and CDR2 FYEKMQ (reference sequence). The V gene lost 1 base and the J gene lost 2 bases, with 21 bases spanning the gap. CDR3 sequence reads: CASSLEGRAQSWAYEQYF. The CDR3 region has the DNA TGTGCCAGCAGCTTAGAGGGACGGGCTCAGTCTTGGGCCTACGAGCAGTACTTC.

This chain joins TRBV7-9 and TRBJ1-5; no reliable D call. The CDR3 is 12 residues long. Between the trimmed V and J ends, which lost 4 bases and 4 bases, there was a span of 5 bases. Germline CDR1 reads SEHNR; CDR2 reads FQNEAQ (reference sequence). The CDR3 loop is CASSWANQPQHF. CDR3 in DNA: TGTGCCAGCAGCTGGGCGAATCAGCCCCAGCATTTT.

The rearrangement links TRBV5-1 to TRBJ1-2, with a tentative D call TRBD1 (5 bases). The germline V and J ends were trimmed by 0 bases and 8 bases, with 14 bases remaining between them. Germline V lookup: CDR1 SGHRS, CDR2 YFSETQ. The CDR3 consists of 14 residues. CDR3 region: CASSLGVQGSGYTF. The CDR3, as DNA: TGCGCCAGCAGCTTGGGGGTTCAGGGATCCGGCTACACCTTC.

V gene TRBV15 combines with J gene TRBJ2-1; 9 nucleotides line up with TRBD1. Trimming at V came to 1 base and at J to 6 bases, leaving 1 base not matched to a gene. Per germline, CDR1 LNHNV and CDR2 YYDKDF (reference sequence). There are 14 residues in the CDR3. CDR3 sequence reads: CATSRGTGVNEQFF. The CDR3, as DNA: TGTGCCACCAGCAGAGGGACAGGGGTCAATGAGCAGTTCTTC. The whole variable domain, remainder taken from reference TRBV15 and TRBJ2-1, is DAMVIQNPRYQVTQFGKPVTLSCSQTLNHNVMYWYQQKSSQAPKLLFHYYDKDFNNEADTPDNFQSRRPNTSFCFLDIRSPGLGDTAMYLCATSRGTGVNEQFFGPGTRLTVL.

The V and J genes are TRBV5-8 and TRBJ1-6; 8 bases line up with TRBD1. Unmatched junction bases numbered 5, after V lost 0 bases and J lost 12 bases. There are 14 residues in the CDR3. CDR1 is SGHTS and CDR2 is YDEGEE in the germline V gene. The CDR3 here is CASSLGTGYLPLHF. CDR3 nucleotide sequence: TGTGCCAGCAGCTTGGGGACAGGGTACTTACCCCTCCACTTT.

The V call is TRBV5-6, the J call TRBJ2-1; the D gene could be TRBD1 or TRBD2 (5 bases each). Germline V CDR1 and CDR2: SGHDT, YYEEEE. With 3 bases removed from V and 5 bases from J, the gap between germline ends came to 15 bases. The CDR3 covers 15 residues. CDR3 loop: CASSSTGTANNEQFF. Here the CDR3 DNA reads TGTGCCAGCAGCTCTACCGGGACCGCTAACAATGAGCAGTTCTTC.